The rows below give T cell receptor beta chains drawn from one sample of a study of blood T cell repertoires in COVID-19. Only in-frame clones appear in the TCRdb table, and some are missing; sequencing was by immunoSEQ multiplex PCR. Of 140,000 or so clones detected, 85% to 90% appear once; the ten largest clones hold roughly 12%. Material for sequencing was PBMCs or T cells enriched from blood (not recorded which). The origin of the receptors is a man in his 60s who had recovered from COVID-19. Both conserved end residues are part of each CDR3. Each record gives: J gene, V gene, D gene, clone size, CDR3 DNA, CDR3 protein. D genes are given only for firm matches. Rows give clone size only sometimes, using once, few, many, or a class for an expanded clone.

>TRBJ2-7|TRBV12-3/TRBV12-4|NA|NA
TGTGCCAGCAGCGCCAGGGGCGAGCAGTACTTC
CASSARGEQYF
>TRBJ2-3|TRBV18|NA|NA
TGTGCCAGCTCACCCGTTCAGGGTTTTTCAGATACGCAGTATTTT
CASSPVQGFSDTQYF
>TRBJ1-3|TRBV3-1/TRBV3-2|TRBD1|NA
TGTGCCAGCAGCCGCGGACAGGCCACTGGAAACACCATATATTTT
CASSRGQATGNTIYF
>TRBJ1-2|TRBV6-1|TRBD1|NA
TGTGCCAGCAGTGAAGCGATGACAGGGAACGGCTACACCTTC
CASSEAMTGNGYTF
>TRBJ2-1|TRBV27|TRBD2|NA
TGTGCCAGCAGCCCACTAGCGGGCCCCTTCAATGAGCAGTTCTTC
CASSPLAGPFNEQFF
>TRBJ2-7|TRBV6-5|NA|few
TGTGCCAGCAGCCCCAGGACTACCAGAGAGCAGTACTTC
CASSPRTTREQYF
>TRBJ1-5|TRBV15|NA|NA
TGTGCCACCAGCAGAGATCTCGGGGGATTCAATCAGCCCCAGCATTTT
CATSRDLGGFNQPQHF
>TRBJ1-4|TRBV29-1|NA|NA
TGCAGCGTTCGCAGGGGAACTAATGAAAAACTGTTTTTT
CSVRRGTNEKLFF
>TRBJ2-3|TRBV29-1|TRBD2|NA
TGCAGCGTTCTAGCGGGCACAGATACGCAGTATTTT
CSVLAGTDTQYF
>TRBJ1-2|TRBV27|TRBD1|NA
TGTGCCAGCAGTTTCGGACAGGGGGCGGGGGGCTACACCTTC
CASSFGQGAGGYTF
>TRBJ1-1|TRBV7-9|NA|NA
TGTGCCAGCAGCTTCTCTGAAGCTTTCTTT
CASSFSEAFF
>TRBJ1-1|TRBV6-5|NA|NA
TGTGCCAGCCGAGGGGCGGGGGACACTGAAGCTTTCTTT
CASRGAGDTEAFF
>TRBJ2-2|TRBV4-2|NA|NA
TGTGCCAGCAGCCAGGATACCACTAGGCTGGCAAACACCGGGGAGCTGTTTTTT
CASSQDTTRLANTGELFF
>TRBJ2-5|TRBV18|NA|NA
TGTGCCAGCTCACCACAGGGGCAAGAGACCCAGTACTTC
CASSPQGQETQYF
>TRBJ2-3|TRBV18|TRBD2|NA
TGTGCCAGCTCACCCTCAGCGGGAGGTATAGATACGCAGTATTTT
CASSPSAGGIDTQYF
>TRBJ2-1|TRBV7-6|TRBD2|NA
TGTGCCAGCAGTTCGAGCGGGAGGGCAGGTCACAATGAGCAGTTCTTC
CASSSSGRAGHNEQFF
>TRBJ1-2|TRBV4-1|NA|NA
TGCGCCAGCAGCCAAGGGGGCCCAGACATCTATGGCTACACCTTC
CASSQGGPDIYGYTF
>TRBJ2-1|TRBV6-5|TRBD2|NA
TGTGCCAGCAGTCAGAGCGGGGCATCCTACAATGAGCAGTTCTTC
CASSQSGASYNEQFF
>TRBJ1-4|TRBV6-5|NA|NA
TGTGCCAGCAGTTACGAGGCCCTTGCAACTAATGAAAAACTGTTTTTT
CASSYEALATNEKLFF
>TRBJ1-1|TRBV6-5|NA|NA
TGTGCCAGCAGTTACTTTGGGGCCAACACTGAAGCTTTCTTT
CASSYFGANTEAFF
>TRBJ2-2|TRBV6-4|NA|many
TGTGCCAGCAGTAGGGGGACCGGGGAGCTGTTTTTT
CASSRGTGELFF
>TRBJ1-2|TRBV2|TRBD1|NA
TGTGCCAGCAGGACACCGGGACAGGGGGCGCTTGGCTACACCTTC
CASRTPGQGALGYTF
>TRBJ1-2|TRBV6-5|NA|NA
TGTGCCAGCAGTCGGGACTATGGCTACACCTTC
CASSRDYGYTF
>TRBJ1-4|TRBV15|NA|NA
TGTGCCACCAGCAGAGATCGAGAGAGTAATGAAAAACTGTTTTTT
CATSRDRESNEKLFF
>TRBJ1-2|TRBV9|TRBD1|once
TGTGCCAGCAGCGTAGAGGGACAGCTTTATGGCTACACCTTC
CASSVEGQLYGYTF
>TRBJ2-1|TRBV9|TRBD2|NA
TGTGCCAGCAGCGTCGTAGCGGGAACTAGAAGGGAGCAGTTCTTC
CASSVVAGTRREQFF
>TRBJ2-7|TRBV2|NA|NA
TGTGCCAGCAGGGATGCTACAGGGAGCTCCTACGAGCAGTACTTC
CASRDATGSSYEQYF
>TRBJ2-7|TRBV13|NA|NA
TGTGCCAGCAGCTTAAAGCGAACGGCGTACGAGCAGTACTTC
CASSLKRTAYEQYF
>TRBJ2-1|TRBV6-5|NA|NA
TGTGCCAGCCGAAGACAGAGCTCCTACAATGAGCAGTTCTTC
CASRRQSSYNEQFF
>TRBJ1-6|TRBV6-5|NA|NA
TGTGCCAGCTGCCGACAGGACTATAATTCACCCCTCCACTTT
CASCRQDYNSPLHF
>TRBJ2-3|TRBV6-5|NA|NA
TGTGCCAGCAAACTCACAGATACGCAGTATTTT
CASKLTDTQYF
>TRBJ1-5|TRBV7-9|TRBD1|NA
TGTGCCAGCAGCTTAGAGGCAGGGGGAGTTAATCAGCCCCAGCATTTT
CASSLEAGGVNQPQHF
>TRBJ2-5|TRBV7-6|NA|NA
TGTGCCAGCAGCTTAGACTCGGTCGGCCAAGAGACCCAGTACTTC
CASSLDSVGQETQYF
>TRBJ2-3|TRBV7-9|TRBD1|NA
TGTGCCAGCCAACGACCCCGGGACAGACTCACAGATACGCAGTATTTT
CASQRPRDRLTDTQYF
>TRBJ2-2|TRBV10-1|NA|once
TGCGCCAGCAGTAATGCAGGGACTTTGAACACCGGGGAGCTGTTTTTT
CASSNAGTLNTGELFF
>TRBJ1-2|TRBV9|NA|NA
TGTGCCAGCAGCGTGGGAGACCGATATGGCTACACCTTC
CASSVGDRYGYTF
>TRBJ2-7|TRBV5-5|TRBD1|NA
TGTGCCAGCAGCCAGACAGGGGGCAGTCCCTACGAGCAGTACTTC
CASSQTGGSPYEQYF